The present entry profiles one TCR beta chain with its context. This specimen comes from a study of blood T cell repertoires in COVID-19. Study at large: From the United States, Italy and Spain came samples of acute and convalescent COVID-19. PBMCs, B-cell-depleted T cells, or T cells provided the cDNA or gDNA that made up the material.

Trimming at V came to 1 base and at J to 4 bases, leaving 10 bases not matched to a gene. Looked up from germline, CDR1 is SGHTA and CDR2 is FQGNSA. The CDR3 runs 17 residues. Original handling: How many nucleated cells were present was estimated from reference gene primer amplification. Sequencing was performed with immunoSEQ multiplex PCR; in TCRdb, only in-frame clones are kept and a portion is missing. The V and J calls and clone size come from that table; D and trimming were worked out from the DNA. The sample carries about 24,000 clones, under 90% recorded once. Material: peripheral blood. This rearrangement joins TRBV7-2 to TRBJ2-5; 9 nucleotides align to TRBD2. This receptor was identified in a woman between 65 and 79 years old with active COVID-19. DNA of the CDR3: TGTGCCAGCAGCTTAGTGGCCGCGGGGGGGCAGGGAGAGACCCAGTACTTC. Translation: CASSLVAAGGQGETQYF.